This T cell receptor beta chain was sequenced during a study of blood T cells in healthy people across ages. Study-level background: Using template switching, researchers captured about one barcoded beta molecule for each two T cells. Whole-study findings and limits: A conclusive naive versus antigen-experienced comparison was prevented by the unsorted PBMCs.

CDR1 is DFQATT, CDR2 SNEGSKA, per germline (reference sequence). There are 14 residues in the CDR3. V was pared by 6 bases and J by 5 bases, with 17 bases between. Drawing of peripheral blood yielded about 10 milliliters from each donor. This clonotype was observed once. Its specificity is unknown. A second PCR, run for roughly 7 to 11 cycles, used a sample-barcoded 5' primer plus a J-beta primer mix. Every molecule of cDNA carried a tag from a template-switch adaptor with 12 random nucleotides. MiXCR was run by TCRdb on the 5' RACE reads, yielding one entry per CDR3 protein. The sample consists of under 750,000 distinct CDR3 sequences, 40% to 50% of them appearing once.

Sequenced material: blood. The origin of this receptor is a man older than 75 in good health. The rearrangement uses TRBV20-1 and TRBJ2-1; tentatively, D is TRBD2 (6 bases). CDR3 DNA sequence: TGCAGTGCCGGGAAAGGGAGGTCCAACAATGAGCAGTTCTTC. This translates into CSAGKGRSNNEQFF.